The next 24 T cell receptor beta chains were all read from a single sample in a study of blood T cells in healthy people across ages. A sample-barcoded 5' primer and a J-beta primer mix were used in a second PCR of roughly 6 to 11 cycles. TCRdb processed the 5' RACE reads anew with MiXCR; each CDR3 protein has one entry. The sample shows some 1.5 million distinct CDR3 sequences, approximately 43% of them seen only once. Sequencing was done on a sample of blood. Every receptor here comes from a woman aged 18-29 years in good health.

Details on this clonotype: Possible read error: a much larger clone is one base away. J is TRBJ2-1 and V is TRBV7-9; 9 bases align to TRBD2. The CDR3 runs 16 residues. CDR1 is SEHNR and CDR2 is FQNEAQ in the germline V gene (reference sequence). CDR3 nucleotides: TGTGCCAGCAGCTCCCCTAGCGGGGTCTCCTACAATGAGCGGTTCTTC. Translating it yields CASSSPSGVSYNERFF. The full variable domain, rest sourced from reference TRBV7-9 and TRBJ2-1, is DTGVSQNPRHKITKRGQNVTFRCDPISEHNRLYWYRQTLGQGPEFLTYFQNEAQLEKSRLLSDRFSAERPKGSFSTLEIQRTEQGDSAMYLCASSSPSGVSYNERFFGPGTRLTVL.

V is TRBV5-6 and J is TRBJ2-2, with 9 positions matching TRBD2. The CDR3 sequence is 16 residues long. From germline, CDR1 is SGHDT and CDR2 YYEEEE. V gave up 4 bases and J gave up 5 bases; unmatched junction bases: 9. CDR3 amino acids: CASSPIRTSETGELFF. DNA of the CDR3: TGTGCCAGCAGCCCCATCCGGACTAGCGAGACCGGGGAGCTGTTTTTT.

This clonotype has only a few counts. J is TRBJ2-1 and V is TRBV2; TRBD2 matches at 7 bases. The V gene end was trimmed by 4 bases and the J gene end by 1 base; junction bases not matched to a gene: 7. CDR3 length: 16 amino acids. Germline CDR1 is SNHLY and CDR2 is FYNNEI. In DNA form, the CDR3 reads TGTGCCAGCAGTGTGGTAAGCGGGATGTCCTACAATGAGCAGTTCTTC. Protein product: CASSVVSGMSYNEQFF.

The V gene is TRBV29-1, the J gene TRBJ1-2, with D uncertain. Germline V gene sequence: CDR1 SQVTM, CDR2 ANQGSEA. The V end lost 3 bases, the J end lost 3 bases, and 5 bases lay between the germline ends. There are 11 residues in the CDR3. This CDR3 reads CSVDWDYGYTF. The CDR3, as DNA: TGCAGCGTTGATTGGGACTATGGCTACACCTTC.

The chain has TRBV11-2 and TRBJ2-4; no firm D call. The DNA end is a closer match to TRBJ2-5, so the J assignment may be wrong. Germline V gene lookup returns CDR1 SGHAT and CDR2 FQNNGV. The CDR3 has 14 amino acids. The CDR3 DNA is TGTGCCAGCAGCATACCGGAGTCCGGGGAGACCCAGTACTTC. This codes for CASSIPESGETQYF.

This clonotype was counted between two and nine times. The chain uses TRBV7-9 and TRBJ2-1; no reliable D call. V was trimmed by 3 bases and J by 5 bases, leaving 11 bases between them. This CDR3 has 14 residues. The germline V gene has CDR1 SEHNR and CDR2 FQNEAQ (reference sequence). The CDR3: CASSFSYSNNEQFF. The CDR3 region has the DNA TGTGCCAGCAGCTTTTCCTACTCGAACAATGAGCAGTTCTTC.

Written as DNA, the CDR3 is TGTGCCAGCAGTGAATCTGGCGGGGGGGGCCCCTACAATGAGCAGTACTTC. It specifies CASSESGGGGPYNEQYF. The V and J genes are TRBV25-1 and TRBJ2-1; 9 nucleotides line up with TRBD2. The DNA end favors TRBJ2-7, so the J call may be wrong. CDR3 length: 17 amino acids. CDR1 is MGHDK, CDR2 SYGVNS, per germline.

V usage is TRBV20-1 and J usage is TRBJ1-1, with TRBD1 identical over 9 bases. V trimming: 2 bases; J trimming: 4 bases; junction bases outside the gene matches: 8. Germline CDR1 is DFQATT and CDR2 is SNEGSKA (reference sequence). CDR3 size: 15 residues. The CDR3, as DNA: TGCAGTGCTAGAAGACAGGGGGACGTCAGCACTGAAGCTTTCTTT. Encoded protein: CSARRQGDVSTEAFF.

This clonotype was observed a handful of times. V and J are TRBV5-1 and TRBJ2-3; D gene uncertain. Germline values: CDR1 SGHRS, CDR2 YFSETQ. Trimming stripped 0 bases from V and 3 bases from J, with 8 bases between. The CDR3 has 14 amino acids. This CDR3 reads CASSLVPVTDTQYF. The DNA for the CDR3 is TGCGCCAGCAGCTTGGTGCCGGTAACAGATACGCAGTATTTT.

This chain uses TRBV14 with TRBJ2-7; D tentatively fits TRBD1 or TRBD2 (6 bases each). The CDR3 runs to 13 residues. Trimming removed 2 bases at V and 5 bases at J, with 10 bases between. Germline V CDR1 and CDR2: SGHDN, FVKESK. The chain's CDR3 is CASSQRGANEQYF. The CDR3 nucleotides are TGTGCCAGCAGCCAAAGGGGGGCGAACGAGCAGTACTTC.

The chain employs TRBV20-1 and TRBJ1-5; D is unclear. The V and J ends lost 2 bases and 5 bases respectively, with 4 bases between them. The CDR3 sequence is 11 residues long. CDR1 and CDR2 from the germline V gene are DFQATT and SNEGSKA (reference sequence). The CDR3 loop reads CSARRHQPQHF. Here the CDR3 DNA reads TGCAGTGCTAGAAGACATCAGCCCCAGCATTTT.

In this sample, this clonotype turned up a few times. The chain uses TRBV6-2 or TRBV6-3 and TRBJ2-1; 8 nucleotides agree with TRBD2. The CDR3 runs to 15 residues. J was trimmed by 12 bases and V by 2 bases; bases with no gene match: 12. Germline-derived CDR1 and CDR2 are MNHEY and SVGEGT. This CDR3 is CASSYRAGATRTQFF. The CDR3, as DNA: TGTGCCAGCAGTTACCGAGCGGGGGCTACAAGGACGCAGTTCTTC.

V usage is TRBV21-1 and J usage is TRBJ2-7; whether TRBD2, the table's D call, matches the DNA was not checked. TRBV21-1 is a pseudogene. The CDR3 is 16 residues long. DNA of the CDR3: TGTGCCAGCAGCCACCCACCGGGACTTACCTCCTACGAGCAGTACTTC. It translates to CASSHPPGLTSYEQYF.

This chain connects TRBV6-1 to TRBJ2-1; D unresolved. This CDR3 comprises 11 residues. CDR1 and CDR2 from the germline V gene are MNHNS and SASEGT. Trimming left V 0 bases short and J 14 bases short, with 8 bases between. CDR3 residues: CASSEAREEFF. CDR3 DNA sequence: TGTGCCAGCAGTGAAGCGCGAGAAGAGTTCTTC.

This clonotype was counted only a few times. The chain is built from TRBV7-3 and TRBJ2-1; perhaps TRBD1 as D (5 bases). V was cut by 5 bases and J by 4 bases, with 15 bases left in between. The CDR3 spans 15 residues. CDR1 and CDR2 (germline): SGHTA, FQGTGA. The CDR3 region has the DNA TGTGCCAGCAGCCTGGAAGGGGATGCGTACAATGAGCAGTTCTTC. Its protein product is CASSLEGDAYNEQFF.

This chain connects TRBV20-1 to TRBJ2-4; 9 positions agree with TRBD2. The length of the CDR3 is 15 residues. Germline-derived CDR1 and CDR2 are DFQATT and SNEGSKA (reference sequence). Trimming took 3 bases from V and 6 from J; bases not matched to a gene: 9. The CDR3 reads CSASSGAGGPNIQYF. The CDR3 nucleotides are TGCAGTGCTAGCTCGGGAGCGGGGGGACCAAACATTCAGTACTTC.

This clonotype was recorded a few times. V and J are TRBV3-1 and TRBJ2-3, with TRBD2 matching over 8 bases. Germline CDR1 and CDR2: LGHDT and YNNKEL (reference sequence). With V trimmed by 0 bases and J by 6 bases, 8 bases remained unmatched. This CDR3 spans 16 amino acids. In nucleotides, the CDR3 is TGTGCCAGCAGCCAAGATCTGGCGGGGGGCGGTGATACGCAGTATTTT. It is translated as CASSQDLAGGGDTQYF.

The chain is built from TRBV9 and TRBJ2-1, with D possibly matching TRBD2 (5 bases). There are 14 residues in the CDR3. Germline V gene sequence: CDR1 SGDLS, CDR2 YYNGEE. V was cut by 0 bases and J by 8 bases, with 12 bases left in between. The CDR3 nucleotides are TGTGCCAGCAGCGTAGTCGCACACGGGGATGAGCAGTTCTTC. Amino acid sequence: CASSVVAHGDEQFF.

The rearrangement uses TRBV20-1 and TRBJ2-5, with D hard to call. The ends were cut back, 0 bases at V and 11 bases at J, with 16 bases in the middle. This CDR3 has 13 amino acids. CDR1 is DFQATT and CDR2 is SNEGSKA in the germline V gene (reference sequence). This chain's CDR3 is CSARDYSAGEQYF. Written as DNA, the CDR3 is TGCAGTGCTAGAGATTATTCGGCCGGTGAGCAGTACTTC.

This clonotype was detected only a few times. This rearrangement joins TRBV7-8 to TRBJ2-3; 7 bases map to TRBD1. The V segment lost 5 bases and the J segment 7 bases; nucleotides outside the gene matches: 12. Germline loops: CDR1 SGHVS, CDR2 FQNEAQ. This CDR3 has 15 amino acids. As DNA, the CDR3 is TGTGCCAGCAGCCTAAACCGTGACAGGGAGTATACGCAGTATTTT. Translating it yields CASSLNRDREYTQYF.

The rearrangement uses TRBV6-2 or TRBV6-3 and TRBJ2-1; 7 bases agree with TRBD1. The J segment lost 7 bases and the V segment lost 6 bases, leaving 12 bases of the junction unmatched. The CDR3 has 15 amino acids. Germline values: CDR1 MNHEY, CDR2 SVGEGT. Written as DNA, the CDR3 is TGTGCCAGCAGCCCCCCCCGGGACAGTCCAAATGAGCAGTTCTTC. Its translation is CASSPPRDSPNEQFF.

This chain links TRBV20-1 with TRBJ2-1, with TRBD1 matching 9 bases. Germline CDR1 and CDR2: DFQATT and SNEGSKA (reference sequence). V shed 4 bases and J 6 bases; nucleotides not matched to a gene: 7. This CDR3 spans 14 amino acids. Written as DNA, the CDR3 is TGCAGTGCTAACGGACAGGGGTCGGTCAATGAGCAGTTCTTC. Encoded protein: CSANGQGSVNEQFF.

This sequence joins TRBV13 and TRBJ2-3, with TRBD2 matching over 7 bases. Germline assignment: CDR1 PRHDT and CDR2 FYEKMQ (reference sequence). The J segment lost 4 bases and the V segment lost 7 bases, leaving 8 bases of the junction unmatched. The CDR3 extends over 14 amino acids. The CDR3 bases are TGTGCCAGCACCTGGGGGGGGAACCCAGATACGCAGTATTTT. It encodes CASTWGGNPDTQYF.

The chain recombines TRBV7-2 with TRBJ1-5; 7 nucleotides agree with TRBD1. J lost 0 bases, V lost 6 bases, and 8 bases had no gene match. Germline CDR1 is SGHTA and CDR2 is FQGNSA. The length of the CDR3 is 16 residues. CDR3 protein: CASSSGQRNSNQPQHF. The CDR3 DNA sequence: TGTGCCAGCAGTTCGGGACAGAGAAATAGCAATCAGCCCCAGCATTTT.